This TCR beta chain was sequenced for a study of shared clonotypes between healthy human individuals. This CDR3 has 15 amino acids. J was trimmed by 0 bases and V by 3 bases; bases with no gene match: 3. Germline CDR1 reads SGDLS; CDR2 reads YYNGEE. Sequenced by immunoSEQ multiplex PCR; TCRdb stores in-frame clones only, minus some. The sample shows some 1 million clones, 70% to 80% of them seen only once. This sequence joins TRBV9 and TRBJ2-4, with TRBD1 matching over 7 bases. The sequenced material came from memory CD4+ T cells sorted from blood. Subset indicated: CD45RA-negative fraction. The sequence was collected from a man aged 18-30 years in good health. CDR3 amino acids: CASSGQGLAKNIQYF. In nucleotides, the CDR3 is TGTGCCAGCAGCGGACAGGGTCTAGCCAAAAACATTCAGTACTTC.